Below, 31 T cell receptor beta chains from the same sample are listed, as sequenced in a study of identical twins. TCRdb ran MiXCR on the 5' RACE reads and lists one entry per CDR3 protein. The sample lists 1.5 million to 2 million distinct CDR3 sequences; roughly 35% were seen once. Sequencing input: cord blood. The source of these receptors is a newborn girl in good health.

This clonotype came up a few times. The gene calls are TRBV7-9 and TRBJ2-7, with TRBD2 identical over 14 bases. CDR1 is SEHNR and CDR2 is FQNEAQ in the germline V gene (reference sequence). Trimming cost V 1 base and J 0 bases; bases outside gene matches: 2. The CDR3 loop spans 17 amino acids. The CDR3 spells CASSLGLAGGGSYEQYF. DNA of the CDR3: TGTGCCAGCAGCTTAGGACTAGCGGGAGGGGGCTCCTACGAGCAGTACTTC.

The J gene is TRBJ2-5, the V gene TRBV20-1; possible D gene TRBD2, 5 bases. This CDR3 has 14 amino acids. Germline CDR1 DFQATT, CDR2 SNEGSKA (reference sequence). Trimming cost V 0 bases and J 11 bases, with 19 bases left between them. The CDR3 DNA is TGCAGTGCTAGAGATAGTAGGGAGACCCCGGAGCAGTACTTC. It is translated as CSARDSRETPEQYF.

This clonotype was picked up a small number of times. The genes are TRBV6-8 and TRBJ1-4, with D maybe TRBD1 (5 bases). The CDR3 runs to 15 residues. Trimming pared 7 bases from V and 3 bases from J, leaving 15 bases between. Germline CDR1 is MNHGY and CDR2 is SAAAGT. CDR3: CASTDRDPSNEKLFF. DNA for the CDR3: TGTGCCAGCACCGATAGGGACCCCTCTAATGAAAAACTGTTTTTT.

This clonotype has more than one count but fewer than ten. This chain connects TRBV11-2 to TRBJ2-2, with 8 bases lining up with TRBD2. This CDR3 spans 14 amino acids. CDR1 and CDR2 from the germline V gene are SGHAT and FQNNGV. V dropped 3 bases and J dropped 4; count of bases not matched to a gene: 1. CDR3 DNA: TGTGCCAGCAGCTTTCTAGCGGGCACCGGGGAGCTGTTTTTT. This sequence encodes CASSFLAGTGELFF.

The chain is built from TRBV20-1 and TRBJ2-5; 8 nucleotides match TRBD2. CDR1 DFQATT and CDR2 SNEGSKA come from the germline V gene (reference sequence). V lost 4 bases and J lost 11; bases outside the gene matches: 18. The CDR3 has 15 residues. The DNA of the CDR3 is TGCAGTGCTACCATGCCGGGACTAGAACACAATGAGCAGTACTTC. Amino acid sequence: CSATMPGLEHNEQYF.

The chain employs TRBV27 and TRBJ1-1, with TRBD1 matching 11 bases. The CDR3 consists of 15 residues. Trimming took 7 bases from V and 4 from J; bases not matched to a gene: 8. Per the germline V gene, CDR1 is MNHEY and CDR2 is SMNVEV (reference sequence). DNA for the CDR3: TGTGCCAGCATCGACCTGGGGACAGGGGGCACTGAAGCTTTCTTT. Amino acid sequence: CASIDLGTGGTEAFF.

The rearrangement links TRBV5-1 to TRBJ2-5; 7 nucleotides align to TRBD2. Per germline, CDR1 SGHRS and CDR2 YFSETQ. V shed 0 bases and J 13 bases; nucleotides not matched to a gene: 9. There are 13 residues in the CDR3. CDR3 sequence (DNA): TGCGCCAGCAGCTTGGCCACTAGCGATGAGCGGTACTTC. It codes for CASSLATSDERYF.

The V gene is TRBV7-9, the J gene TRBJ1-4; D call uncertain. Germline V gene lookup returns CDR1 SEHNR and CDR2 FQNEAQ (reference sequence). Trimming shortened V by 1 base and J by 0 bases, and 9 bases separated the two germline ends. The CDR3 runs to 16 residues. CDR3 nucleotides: TGTGCCAGCAGCTTAGGGGCCGGTCCAACTAATGAAAAACTGTTTTTT. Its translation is CASSLGAGPTNEKLFF. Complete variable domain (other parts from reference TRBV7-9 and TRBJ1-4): DTGVSQNPRHKITKRGQNVTFRCDPISEHNRLYWYRQTLGQGPEFLTYFQNEAQLEKSRLLSDRFSAERPKGSFSTLEIQRTEQGDSAMYLCASSLGAGPTNEKLFFGSGTQLSVL.

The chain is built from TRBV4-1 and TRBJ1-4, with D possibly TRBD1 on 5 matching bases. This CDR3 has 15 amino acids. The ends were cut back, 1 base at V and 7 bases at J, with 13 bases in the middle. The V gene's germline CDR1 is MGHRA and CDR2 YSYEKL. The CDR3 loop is CASSQGAREIEKLFF. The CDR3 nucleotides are TGCGCCAGCAGCCAAGGAGCCAGGGAAATTGAAAAACTGTTTTTT.

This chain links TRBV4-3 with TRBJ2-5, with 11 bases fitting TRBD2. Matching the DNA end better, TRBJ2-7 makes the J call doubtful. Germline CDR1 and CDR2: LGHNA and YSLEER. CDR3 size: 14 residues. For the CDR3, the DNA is TGCGCCAGCAGCCAAGATAGCGGGAGGGCCGAGCAGTACTTC. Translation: CASSQDSGRAEQYF.

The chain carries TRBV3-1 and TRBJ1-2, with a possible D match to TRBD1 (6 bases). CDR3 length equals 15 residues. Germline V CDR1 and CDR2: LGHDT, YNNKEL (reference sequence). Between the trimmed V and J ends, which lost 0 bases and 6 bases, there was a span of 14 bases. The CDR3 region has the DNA TGTGCCAGCAGCCAAGAAACGTTGAGGGGGGATGGCTACACCTTC. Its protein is CASSQETLRGDGYTF.

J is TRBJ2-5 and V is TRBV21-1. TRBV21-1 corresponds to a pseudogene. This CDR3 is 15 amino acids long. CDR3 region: CASSSRIMCQETQYF. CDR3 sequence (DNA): TGTGCCAGCAGCAGCCGGATCATGTGTCAAGAGACCCAGTACTTC.

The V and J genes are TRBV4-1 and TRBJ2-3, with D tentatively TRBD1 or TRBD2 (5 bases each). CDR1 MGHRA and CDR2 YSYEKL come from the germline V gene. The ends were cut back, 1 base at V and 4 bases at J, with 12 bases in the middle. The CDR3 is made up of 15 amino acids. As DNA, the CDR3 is TGCGCCAGCAGCCAAGTATACCGGGGCCCAGATACGCAGTATTTT. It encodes CASSQVYRGPDTQYF.

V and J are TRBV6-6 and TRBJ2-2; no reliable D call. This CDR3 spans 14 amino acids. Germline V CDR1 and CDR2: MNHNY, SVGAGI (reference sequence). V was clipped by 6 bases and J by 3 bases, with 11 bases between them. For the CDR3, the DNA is TGTGCCAGCAGAACCCTCCACGACACCGGGGAGCTGTTTTTT. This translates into CASRTLHDTGELFF.

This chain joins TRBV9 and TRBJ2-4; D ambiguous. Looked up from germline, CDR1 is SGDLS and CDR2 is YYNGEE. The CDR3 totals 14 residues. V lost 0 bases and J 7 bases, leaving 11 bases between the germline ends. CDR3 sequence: CASSVGRGRNIQYF. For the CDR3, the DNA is TGTGCCAGCAGCGTAGGACGCGGACGGAACATTCAGTACTTC.

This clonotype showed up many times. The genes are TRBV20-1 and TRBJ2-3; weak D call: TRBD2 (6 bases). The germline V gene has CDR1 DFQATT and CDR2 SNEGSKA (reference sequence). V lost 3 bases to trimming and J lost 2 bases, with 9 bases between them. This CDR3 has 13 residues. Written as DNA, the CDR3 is TGCAGTGCTAGCGGGAGACACACAGATACGCAGTATTTT. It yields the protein CSASGRHTDTQYF.

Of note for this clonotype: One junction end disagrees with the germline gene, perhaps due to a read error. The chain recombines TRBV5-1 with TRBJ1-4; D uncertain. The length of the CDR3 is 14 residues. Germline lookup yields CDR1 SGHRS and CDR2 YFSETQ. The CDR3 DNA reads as TGCGCCAGCAGCTTCTCGGCCGCTAATGAAAAGCTGTTTTTT. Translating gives CASSFSAANEKLFF.

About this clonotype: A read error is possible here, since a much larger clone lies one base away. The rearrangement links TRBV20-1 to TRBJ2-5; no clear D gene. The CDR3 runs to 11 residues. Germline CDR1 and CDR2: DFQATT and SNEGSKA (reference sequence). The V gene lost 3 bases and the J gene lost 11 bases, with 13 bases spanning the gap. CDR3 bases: TGCAGTGCTAGGGCCAGCTCGAAGCAGTACTTC. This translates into CSARASSKQYF.

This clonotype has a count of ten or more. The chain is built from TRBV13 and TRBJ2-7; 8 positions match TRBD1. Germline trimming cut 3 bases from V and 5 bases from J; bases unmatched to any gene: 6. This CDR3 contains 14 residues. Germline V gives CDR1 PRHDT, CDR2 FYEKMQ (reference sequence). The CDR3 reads CASSFGRGRNEQYF. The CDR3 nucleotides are TGTGCCAGCAGCTTTGGCAGGGGGCGAAACGAGCAGTACTTC.

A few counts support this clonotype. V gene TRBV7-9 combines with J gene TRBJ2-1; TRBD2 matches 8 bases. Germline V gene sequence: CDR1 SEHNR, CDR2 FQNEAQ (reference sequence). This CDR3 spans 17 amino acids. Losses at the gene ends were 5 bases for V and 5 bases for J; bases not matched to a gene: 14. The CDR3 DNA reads TGTGCCAGCAGCAATCCTTCCGGGACTAGTTCCGACAATGAGCAGTTCTTC. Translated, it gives CASSNPSGTSSDNEQFF. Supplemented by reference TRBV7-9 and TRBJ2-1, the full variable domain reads DTGVSQNPRHKITKRGQNVTFRCDPISEHNRLYWYRQTLGQGPEFLTYFQNEAQLEKSRLLSDRFSAERPKGSFSTLEIQRTEQGDSAMYLCASSNPSGTSSDNEQFFGPGTRLTVL.

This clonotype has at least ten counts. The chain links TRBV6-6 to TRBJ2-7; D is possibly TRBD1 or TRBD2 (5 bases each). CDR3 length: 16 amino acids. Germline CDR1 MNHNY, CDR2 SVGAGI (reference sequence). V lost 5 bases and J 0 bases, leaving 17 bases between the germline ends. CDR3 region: CASSNGDLDHSYEQYF. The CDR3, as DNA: TGTGCCAGCAGTAACGGGGACCTAGACCACTCCTACGAGCAGTACTTC.

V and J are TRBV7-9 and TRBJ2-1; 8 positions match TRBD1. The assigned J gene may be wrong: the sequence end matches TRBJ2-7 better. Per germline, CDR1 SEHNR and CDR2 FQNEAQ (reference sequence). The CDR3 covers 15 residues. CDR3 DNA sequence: TGTGCCAGCAGCTTACCACAGGGGGTCTACAATGAGCAGTACTTC. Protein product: CASSLPQGVYNEQYF.

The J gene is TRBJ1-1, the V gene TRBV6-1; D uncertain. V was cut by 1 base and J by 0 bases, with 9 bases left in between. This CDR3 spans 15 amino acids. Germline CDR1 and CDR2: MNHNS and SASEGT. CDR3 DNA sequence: TGTGCCAGCAGTGAAGGCCCCAGGATGAACACTGAAGCTTTCTTT. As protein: CASSEGPRMNTEAFF.

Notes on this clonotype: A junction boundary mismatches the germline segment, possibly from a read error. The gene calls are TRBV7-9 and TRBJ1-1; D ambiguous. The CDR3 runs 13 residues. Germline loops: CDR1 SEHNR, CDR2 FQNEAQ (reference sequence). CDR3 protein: CSSSLAFGPEAFF. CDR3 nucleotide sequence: TGTTCCAGCAGCTTAGCTTTTGGTCCTGAAGCTTTCTTT.

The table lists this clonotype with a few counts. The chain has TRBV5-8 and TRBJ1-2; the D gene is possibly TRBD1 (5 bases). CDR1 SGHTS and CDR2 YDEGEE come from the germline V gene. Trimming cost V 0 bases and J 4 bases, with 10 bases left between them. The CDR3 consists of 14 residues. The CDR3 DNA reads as TGTGCCAGCAGCTTGGCGACAGTTGTCTATGGCTACACCTTC. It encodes CASSLATVVYGYTF.

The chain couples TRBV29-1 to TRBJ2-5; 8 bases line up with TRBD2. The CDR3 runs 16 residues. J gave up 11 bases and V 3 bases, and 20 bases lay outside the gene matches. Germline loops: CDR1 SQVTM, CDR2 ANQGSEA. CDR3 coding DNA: TGCAGCGTTGAGCCGGCGTTATTTGCGGGAGGCAATGAGCAGTACTTC. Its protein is CSVEPALFAGGNEQYF.

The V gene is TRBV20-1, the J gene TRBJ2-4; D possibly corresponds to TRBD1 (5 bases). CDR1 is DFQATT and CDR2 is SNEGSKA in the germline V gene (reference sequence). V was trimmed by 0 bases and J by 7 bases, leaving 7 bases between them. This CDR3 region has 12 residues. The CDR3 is CSAREGANIQYF. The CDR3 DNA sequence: TGCAGTGCTAGAGAAGGGGCTAACATTCAGTACTTC.

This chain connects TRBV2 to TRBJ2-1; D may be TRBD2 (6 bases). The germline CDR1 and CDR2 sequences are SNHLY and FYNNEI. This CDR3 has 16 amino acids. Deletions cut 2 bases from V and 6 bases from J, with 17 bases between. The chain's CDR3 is CASSERGGTLCNEQFF. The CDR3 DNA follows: TGTGCCAGCAGTGAACGGGGCGGGACTCTTTGCAATGAGCAGTTCTTC.

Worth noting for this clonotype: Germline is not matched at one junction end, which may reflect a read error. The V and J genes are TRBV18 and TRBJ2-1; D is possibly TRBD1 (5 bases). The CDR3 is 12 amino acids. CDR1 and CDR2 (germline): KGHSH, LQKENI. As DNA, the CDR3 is TGTGCCAGCTCCCGGACATACAGTGAGCAGTTCTTC. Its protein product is CASSRTYSEQFF.

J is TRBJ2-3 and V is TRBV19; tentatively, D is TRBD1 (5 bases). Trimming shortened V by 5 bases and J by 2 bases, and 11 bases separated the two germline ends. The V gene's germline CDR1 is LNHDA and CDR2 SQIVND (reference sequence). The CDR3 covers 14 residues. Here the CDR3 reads CASSRAGLTDTQYF. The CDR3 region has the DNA TGTGCCAGTAGTCGTGCAGGGCTCACAGATACGCAGTATTTT. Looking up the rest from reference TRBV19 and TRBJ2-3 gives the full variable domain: DGGITQSPKYLFRKEGQNVTLSCEQNLNHDAMYWYRQDPGQGLRLIYYSQIVNDFQKGDIAEGYSVSREKKESFPLTVTSAQKNPTAFYLCASSRAGLTDTQYFGPGTRLTVL.

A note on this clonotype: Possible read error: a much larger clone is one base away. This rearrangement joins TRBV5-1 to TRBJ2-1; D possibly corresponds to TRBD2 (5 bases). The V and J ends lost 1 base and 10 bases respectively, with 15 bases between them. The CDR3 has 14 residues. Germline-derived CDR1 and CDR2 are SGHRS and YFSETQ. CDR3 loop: CASSLRDYSYEQFF. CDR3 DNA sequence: TGCGCCAGCAGCTTGCGCGACTACTCGTACGAGCAGTTCTTC.